These 32 T cell receptor beta chains came from one sample sequenced in a study of blood T cell repertoires in COVID-19. Produced via immunoSEQ multiplex PCR; TCRdb's table is partial and in-frame only. The sample holds roughly 250,000 clones, around 89% seen once. The specimen sequenced was peripheral blood. Source of these receptors: a woman aged 35 to 49 who had recovered from COVID-19.

This chain connects TRBV6-6 to TRBJ1-2; 12 bases line up with TRBD1. After removal of 7 bases from V and 7 bases from J, the junction contained 19 bases not matched to a gene. The germline gives CDR1 MNHNY, CDR2 SVGAGI (reference sequence). This CDR3 contains 18 residues. This chain's CDR3 is CASTRAGTGGGMSFGYTF. The CDR3 nucleotides read TGTGCCAGCACTCGGGCCGGGACAGGGGGCGGTATGAGTTTTGGCTACACCTTC.

The chain combines TRBV5-6 with TRBJ1-2; D gene uncertain. The germline gives CDR1 SGHDT, CDR2 YYEEEE. Trimming took 4 bases from V and 7 from J, leaving 11 bases between them. The CDR3 runs 12 residues. CDR3 loop: CASSPEGLGYTF. In DNA, the CDR3 is TGTGCCAGCAGCCCAGAGGGCCTTGGCTACACCTTC.

The chain has TRBV5-1 and TRBJ2-3, with 15 positions matching TRBD2. CDR3 size: 18 residues. V was pared by 4 bases and J by 6 bases, with 12 bases of the junction left unmatched. Germline V gene lookup returns CDR1 SGHRS and CDR2 YFSETQ. The CDR3 coding sequence is TGCGCCAGCAGCACCCAGGGACTAGCGGGAGGTGGTGCTGATACGCAGTATTTT. Its protein product is CASSTQGLAGGGADTQYF. Looking up the rest from reference TRBV5-1 and TRBJ2-3 gives the full variable domain: KAGVTQTPRYLIKTRGQQVTLSCSPISGHRSVSWYQQTPGQGLQFLFEYFSETQRNKGNFPGRFSGRQFSNSRSEMNVSTLELGDSALYLCASSTQGLAGGGADTQYFGPGTRLTVL.

This chain joins TRBV5-6 and TRBJ2-7; 8 nucleotides align to TRBD2. The CDR3 sequence is 15 residues long. Germline V gene lookup returns CDR1 SGHDT and CDR2 YYEEEE. The V segment lost 1 base and the J segment 2 bases; nucleotides outside the gene matches: 5. Written as DNA, the CDR3 is TGTGCCAGCAGCTTGCGGCTAGCGGGCCCCTACGAGCAGTACGTC. This gives the protein CASSLRLAGPYEQYV.

V usage is TRBV27 and J usage is TRBJ1-5, with TRBD1 as a possible D gene (5 bases). The CDR3 runs to 15 residues. The germline V and J ends were trimmed by 1 base and 7 bases, with 14 bases remaining between them. Per germline, CDR1 MNHEY and CDR2 SMNVEV (reference sequence). The CDR3 loop reads CASSLLGLKGQPQHF. The CDR3 DNA sequence: TGTGCCAGCAGTTTATTGGGCCTCAAGGGGCAGCCCCAGCATTTT.

The V and J genes are TRBV27 and TRBJ2-5; 9 bases align to TRBD2. Germline CDR1 and CDR2: MNHEY and SMNVEV (reference sequence). The CDR3 has 18 amino acids. The V segment lost 6 bases and the J segment 1 base; nucleotides outside the gene matches: 15. The CDR3 protein is CASSEGVQAGGSQETQYF. The CDR3 nucleotides are TGTGCCAGCAGCGAGGGGGTCCAAGCGGGAGGTTCCCAAGAGACCCAGTACTTC.

The chain uses TRBV4-3 and TRBJ2-3; D is uncertain. V gave up 0 bases and J gave up 3 bases, with 7 bases separating them. Germline V lookup: CDR1 LGHNA, CDR2 YSLEER. This CDR3 has 14 amino acids. The CDR3 nucleotides are TGCGCCAGCAGCCAAGATGGCCGTACAGATACGCAGTATTTT. Amino acids: CASSQDGRTDTQYF.

V is TRBV7-2 and J is TRBJ2-4; no definite D call. In germline, CDR1 is SGHTA, CDR2 FQGNSA. Trimming shortened V by 1 base and J by 5 bases, and 6 bases separated the two germline ends. The CDR3 loop spans 13 amino acids. This CDR3 reads CASSLGAENIQYF. As DNA, the CDR3 is TGTGCCAGCAGCTTAGGCGCTGAAAACATTCAGTACTTC.

This chain links TRBV5-1 with TRBJ2-1; D possibly corresponds to TRBD1 (5 bases). Trimming shortened V by 2 bases and J by 5 bases, and 14 bases separated the two germline ends. Per the germline V gene, CDR1 is SGHRS and CDR2 is YFSETQ. The CDR3 runs 15 residues. The CDR3 DNA sequence: TGCGCCAGCAGCTTATCAGGGCAGGTCCACAATGAGCAGTTCTTC. It encodes CASSLSGQVHNEQFF.

The rearrangement links TRBV5-4 to TRBJ2-7; weak D call: TRBD2 (5 bases). CDR1 is SGHNT, CDR2 YYREEE, per germline (reference sequence). The CDR3 sequence is 14 residues long. Trimming took off 4 bases at V and 2 bases at J, with 13 bases between the two ends. The CDR3 loop reads CASSPSGRAYEQYF. The CDR3 region has the DNA TGTGCCAGCAGCCCCAGCGGCCGCGCCTACGAGCAGTACTTC.

The chain carries TRBV24-1 and TRBJ2-1; 8 nucleotides align to TRBD2. Trimming cost V 3 bases and J 2 bases; bases outside gene matches: 5. The germline V gene has CDR1 KGHDR and CDR2 SFDVKD. The CDR3 has 16 residues. CDR3: CATSDGLAGAYNEQFF. Written as DNA, the CDR3 is TGTGCCACCAGTGATGGGCTAGCGGGCGCCTACAATGAGCAGTTCTTC.

This clone was seen once. V usage is TRBV6-2 or TRBV6-3 and J usage is TRBJ2-1, with 8 bases that match TRBD2. Germline CDR1 is MNHEY and CDR2 is SVGEGT. The CDR3 has 20 residues. The J segment lost 5 bases and the V segment lost 2 bases, leaving 20 bases of the junction unmatched. The CDR3 is CASSYPRTRGLAPSHNEQFF. The CDR3 DNA reads as TGTGCCAGCAGTTACCCCAGAACCAGAGGACTAGCACCCTCACACAATGAGCAGTTCTTC.

The V gene is TRBV29-1, the J gene TRBJ2-1; D possibly corresponds to TRBD2 (7 bases). Germline V lookup: CDR1 SQVTM, CDR2 ANQGSEA. Trimming removed 2 bases from V and 7 bases from J, with 21 bases in between. This CDR3 is 16 amino acids long. The CDR3 loop reads CSVESGGGRQSNEQFF. CDR3 coding DNA: TGCAGCGTTGAATCTGGCGGGGGCCGCCAGTCGAATGAGCAGTTCTTC.

The rearrangement links TRBV2 to TRBJ2-3; D may be TRBD2 (5 bases). CDR3 length: 14 amino acids. The germline V and J ends were trimmed by 0 bases and 6 bases, with 10 bases remaining between them. The germline V gene encodes CDR1 SNHLY and CDR2 FYNNEI. The CDR3 loop reads CASSEALPGDTQYF. The CDR3 DNA is TGTGCCAGCAGTGAAGCGCTTCCGGGGGATACGCAGTATTTT.

The chain employs TRBV29-1 and TRBJ1-2; the D is unclear. The CDR3 consists of 9 residues. The ends were cut back, 4 bases at V and 8 bases at J, with 5 bases in the middle. The germline CDR1 and CDR2 sequences are SQVTM and ANQGSEA. The CDR3 protein is CSVAGGYTF. CDR3 sequence (DNA): TGCAGCGTTGCGGGGGGCTACACCTTC.

The gene calls are TRBV4-1 and TRBJ2-1, with TRBD2 identical over 9 bases. Trimming removed 6 bases from V and 5 bases from J; junction bases left unmatched: 8. The length of the CDR3 is 15 residues. Germline assignment: CDR1 MGHRA and CDR2 YSYEKL. The CDR3 sequence: CASSRGSSGNNEQFF. The DNA for the CDR3 is TGCGCCAGCAGTCGGGGGTCTAGCGGGAACAATGAGCAGTTCTTC.

The V call is TRBV2, the J call TRBJ1-1, with D tentatively TRBD1 (6 bases). V dropped 6 bases and J dropped 1 base, with 12 bases sitting between them. The CDR3 sequence is 14 residues long. Germline V gene data show CDR1 as SNHLY and CDR2 as FYNNEI. The CDR3 sequence: CASRRTAANTEAFF. As DNA, the CDR3 is TGTGCCAGCAGGAGGACAGCAGCGAACACTGAAGCTTTCTTT.

This rearrangement joins TRBV4-1 to TRBJ1-3, with 8 bases fitting TRBD1. CDR3 length: 16 amino acids. Germline V gives CDR1 MGHRA, CDR2 YSYEKL. With V trimmed by 3 bases and J by 4 bases, 8 bases remained unmatched. The DNA for the CDR3 is TGCGCCAGCAGCCAGGAGGACAGGGCCCCGGGAAACACCATATATTTT. It specifies CASSQEDRAPGNTIYF.

The chain links TRBV5-1 to TRBJ2-1; 9 bases line up with TRBD2. The CDR3 contains 17 residues. Trimming at V came to 0 bases and at J to 9 bases, leaving 13 bases not matched to a gene. Germline assignment: CDR1 SGHRS and CDR2 YFSETQ. The CDR3 reads CASSLGPPSGRSVEQFF. The CDR3 nucleotides read TGCGCCAGCAGCTTGGGCCCCCCCAGCGGGAGGAGCGTTGAGCAGTTCTTC.

The rearrangement uses TRBV10-3 and TRBJ1-1, with 8 positions matching TRBD1. The CDR3 has 13 residues. Germline V CDR1 and CDR2: ENHRY, SYGVKD. With 3 bases clipped from V and 5 bases from J, the junction kept 2 bases outside the gene matches. In DNA, the CDR3 is TGTGCCATCAGTGATTGGACAGGGACTGAAGCTTTCTTT. Translated: CAISDWTGTEAFF.

This clone showed up just a few times. The chain has TRBV4-3 and TRBJ2-2, with TRBD2 identical over 10 bases. This CDR3 spans 17 amino acids. The germline V gene encodes CDR1 LGHNA and CDR2 YSLEER. The V and J ends lost 0 bases and 6 bases, in that order; junction bases with no gene match: 7. CDR3 DNA: TGCGCCAGCAGCCAAGATTCCCTAGCGGGAGTGGCCGGGGAGCTGTTTTTT. This codes for CASSQDSLAGVAGELFF.

The J gene is TRBJ1-1, the V gene TRBV7-6, with TRBD1 matching 8 bases. V trimming: 4 bases; J trimming: 1 base; junction bases outside the gene matches: 5. The length of the CDR3 is 15 residues. Germline V gene data show CDR1 as SGHVS and CDR2 as FNYEAQ. The CDR3 bases are TGTGCCAGCAGCTCACGACAGGGGACGAACACTGAAGCTTTCTTT. Translated, it gives CASSSRQGTNTEAFF.

The gene calls are TRBV12-1 and TRBJ2-7; TRBD2 is taken as the D call from the table, unchecked against the DNA. TRBV12-1 is a listed pseudogene. The CDR3 covers 15 residues. CDR3 nucleotide sequence: TGTGCCAGCAGCCGTGCGGGACTAGCGCTCTACGAGCAGTACTTC. As protein: CASSRAGLALYEQYF.

The genes are TRBV11-3 and TRBJ1-2, with no clear D. V lost 1 base and J lost 5, with 8 bases in between. CDR3 length: 13 residues. Looked up from germline, CDR1 is SGHNT and CDR2 is YENEEA. For the CDR3, the DNA is TGTGCCAGCAGCTTAGTCCCCGGGTATGGCTACACCTTC. It codes for CASSLVPGYGYTF.

The V and J genes are TRBV2 and TRBJ2-2, with TRBD1 matching over 9 bases. The CDR3 is 14 amino acids. The V gene end was trimmed by 4 bases and the J gene end by 6 bases; junction bases not matched to a gene: 3. Germline V gene data show CDR1 as SNHLY and CDR2 as FYNNEI. CDR3 residues: CASSGDRVAGELFF. The CDR3 DNA reads TGTGCCAGCAGTGGGGACAGGGTGGCCGGGGAGCTGTTTTTT.

The chain recombines TRBV7-2 with TRBJ2-1, with D perhaps matching TRBD2 (5 bases). The CDR3 length is 15 residues. Germline CDR1 is SGHTA and CDR2 is FQGNSA. Trimming stripped 3 bases from V and 7 bases from J, with 16 bases between. CDR3: CASSLEAATWNEQFF. The CDR3 coding sequence is TGTGCCAGCAGCTTGGAAGCGGCAACTTGGAATGAGCAGTTCTTC. The variable domain in full, completed from reference TRBV7-2 and TRBJ2-1, reads GAGVSQSPSNKVTEKGKDVELRCDPISGHTALYWYRQSLGQGLEFLIYFQGNSAPDKSGLPSDRFSAERTGGSVSTLTIQRTQQEDSAVYLCASSLEAATWNEQFFGPGTRLTVL.

This clone was recorded a few times. This chain connects TRBV6-5 to TRBJ1-5; TRBD1 matches 8 bases. CDR1 is MNHEY and CDR2 is SVGAGI in the germline V gene. The CDR3 has 13 residues. V trimming: 8 bases; J trimming: 6 bases; junction bases outside the gene matches: 6. The CDR3 reads CASWAGGGQPQHF. The CDR3 bases are TGTGCCAGCTGGGCAGGGGGCGGTCAGCCCCAGCATTTT.

This rearrangement joins TRBV5-1 to TRBJ1-2; D not certain. This CDR3 comprises 14 residues. Per germline, CDR1 SGHRS and CDR2 YFSETQ. V lost 0 bases, J lost 2 bases, and 8 bases lay in between. CDR3 in amino acids: CASSLGLLNYGYTF. The DNA for the CDR3 is TGCGCCAGCAGCTTGGGGTTGCTAAACTATGGCTACACCTTC.

This chain connects TRBV7-2 to TRBJ1-2; D may be TRBD1 (6 bases). This CDR3 has 12 amino acids. From germline, CDR1 is SGHTA and CDR2 FQGNSA. The CDR3 spells CVSARGTGGYTF. CDR3 bases: TGTGTTTCGGCCAGGGGCACTGGTGGCTACACCTTC.

The chain has TRBV5-1 and TRBJ2-1, with 8 nucleotides matching TRBD1. CDR1 and CDR2 (germline): SGHRS, YFSETQ. The CDR3 covers 16 residues. The trim removed 0 bases at V and 6 bases at J, leaving 8 bases unmatched. Written as DNA, the CDR3 is TGCGCCAGCAGCTTGGCCTCAGGGGGCCCCCGCAATGAGCAGTTCTTC. Amino acid sequence: CASSLASGGPRNEQFF.

The chain links TRBV4-3 to TRBJ1-2; 9 positions match TRBD1. CDR3 length: 15 residues. V gave up 4 bases and J gave up 5 bases; unmatched junction bases: 8. Germline loops: CDR1 LGHNA, CDR2 YSLEER. CDR3 loop: CASSPGQGRWYGYTF. As DNA, the CDR3 is TGCGCCAGCAGCCCTGGACAGGGGCGGTGGTATGGCTACACCTTC.

This chain connects TRBV5-1 to TRBJ1-3; tentatively, D is TRBD1 (5 bases). Germline V gives CDR1 SGHRS, CDR2 YFSETQ. The CDR3 has 15 amino acids. The V end was cut by 3 bases, the J end by 0 bases, with 10 bases between. In DNA form, the CDR3 reads TGCGCCAGCAGCTCTGACAGTAACTCTGGAAACACCATATATTTT. Amino acid sequence: CASSSDSNSGNTIYF. Full variable domain (missing parts from reference TRBV5-1 and TRBJ1-3): KAGVTQTPRYLIKTRGQQVTLSCSPISGHRSVSWYQQTPGQGLQFLFEYFSETQRNKGNFPGRFSGRQFSNSRSEMNVSTLELGDSALYLCASSSDSNSGNTIYFGEGSWLTVV.